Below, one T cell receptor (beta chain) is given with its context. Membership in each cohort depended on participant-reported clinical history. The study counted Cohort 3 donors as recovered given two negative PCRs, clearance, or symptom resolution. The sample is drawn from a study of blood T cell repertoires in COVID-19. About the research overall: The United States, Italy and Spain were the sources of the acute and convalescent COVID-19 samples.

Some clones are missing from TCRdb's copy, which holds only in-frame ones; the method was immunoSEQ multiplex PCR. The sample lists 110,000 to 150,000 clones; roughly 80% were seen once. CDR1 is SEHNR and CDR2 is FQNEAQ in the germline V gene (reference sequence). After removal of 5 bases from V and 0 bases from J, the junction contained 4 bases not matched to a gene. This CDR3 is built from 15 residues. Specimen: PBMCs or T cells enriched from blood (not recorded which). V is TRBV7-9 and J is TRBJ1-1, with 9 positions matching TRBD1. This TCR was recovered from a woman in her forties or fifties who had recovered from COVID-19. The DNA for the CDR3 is TGTGCCAGCAGCCGACAGGGGGGGGTGAACACTGAAGCTTTCTTT. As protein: CASSRQGGVNTEAFF.